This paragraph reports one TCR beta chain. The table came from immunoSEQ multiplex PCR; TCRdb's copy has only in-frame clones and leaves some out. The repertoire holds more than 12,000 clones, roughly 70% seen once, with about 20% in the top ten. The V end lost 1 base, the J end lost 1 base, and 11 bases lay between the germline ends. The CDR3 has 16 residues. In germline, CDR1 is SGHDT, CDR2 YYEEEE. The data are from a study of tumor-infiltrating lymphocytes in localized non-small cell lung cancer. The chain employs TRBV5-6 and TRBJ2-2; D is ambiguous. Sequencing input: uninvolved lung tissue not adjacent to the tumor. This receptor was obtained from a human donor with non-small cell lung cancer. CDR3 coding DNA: TGTGCCAGCAGCTTGTGGTCAGTCAGGAACACCGGGGAGCTGTTTTTT. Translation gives CASSLWSVRNTGELFF.